The rows below give T cell receptor beta chains drawn from one sample of a study of shared clonotypes between healthy human individuals. Data came from immunoSEQ multiplex PCR; TCRdb stores just in-frame clones and leaves some out. This sample has about 2,200,000 clones; about 92% occur once, and the top ten carry over 1.5%. Sequenced input: naive CD8+ T cells from PBMCs. The receptors were sampled from a man aged 18 to 30 in good health. Some clones in this sample may be carry-over from other donors' samples. The CDR3 runs from the conserved cysteine through the conserved F or W. The D gene is left open where the match is weak. Part of the rows lack a size; the others show once, few, many or a class for expanded clones.

J gene,V gene,D gene,clone size,CDR3 DNA,CDR3 protein
TRBJ1-2,TRBV9,TRBD1,-,TGTGCCAGCAGCGTATCCAAGCTGGTGGACAGGGCTTTCTATGGCTACACCTTC,CASSVSKLVDRAFYGYTF
TRBJ1-1,TRBV7-9,-,few,TGTGCCAGCAGCCCAAGGGACTTAGAGGACACTGAAGCTTTCTTT,CASSPRDLEDTEAFF
TRBJ1-5,TRBV2,-,-,TGTGCCAGCAGTGACGGGGTTAATCAGCCCCAGCATTTT,CASSDGVNQPQHF
TRBJ2-4,TRBV7-6,TRBD2,-,TGTGCCAGCAGCCCCGGACTAGCCGCAGCCAAAAACATTCAGTACTTC,CASSPGLAAAKNIQYF
TRBJ1-2,TRBV6-5,-,few,TGTGCCAGCAGTTACTCTGAGCCGACAGGAGCCGAATTC,CASSYSEPTGAEF
TRBJ2-1,TRBV7-9,TRBD1,-,TGTGCCAGCAGCTTAGTGGGACAGGGGGCTGTTGAGCAGTTCTTC,CASSLVGQGAVEQFF
TRBJ2-7,TRBV27,-,-,TGTGCCAGCAGTTTAGACCCCCGTGACTACGAGCAGTACTTC,CASSLDPRDYEQYF
TRBJ2-5,TRBV9,TRBD2,-,TGTGCCAGCAGCGTACAAATTAGCGGGGGAGAGACCCAGTACTTC,CASSVQISGGETQYF
TRBJ2-1,TRBV9,TRBD2,once,TGTGCCAGCAGCGTAGCAAGGACTAGGCCCTACAATGAGCAGTTCTTC,CASSVARTRPYNEQFF
TRBJ1-1,TRBV6-5,-,-,TGTGCCAGCATCGGACCTGTCGACACTGAAGCTTTCTTT,CASIGPVDTEAFF
TRBJ2-7,TRBV27,TRBD2,-,TGTGCCAGCAGTCCACGGGGGGGCTCCTACGAGCAGTACTTC,CASSPRGGSYEQYF
TRBJ2-3,TRBV7-8,TRBD2,-,TGTGCCAGCAGCTTCGGGGCTAGCGGGGCAGATACGCAGTATTTT,CASSFGASGADTQYF
TRBJ2-7,TRBV27,-,-,TGTGCCAGCAGTTTAACTGGGCTCGAGCAGTACTTC,CASSLTGLEQYF
TRBJ1-5,TRBV11-2,-,-,TGTGCCAGCAGCCGACAGGTGAATCAGCCCCAGCATTTT,CASSRQVNQPQHF
TRBJ1-2,TRBV7-2,-,-,TGTGCCAGCAGCCAAGCAGCCAGGAACTATGGCTACACCTTC,CASSQAARNYGYTF
TRBJ1-2,TRBV2,-,-,TGTGCCAGCAGCTTGGGGAGCTACGGCTATGGCTACACCTTC,CASSLGSYGYGYTF
TRBJ1-1,TRBV9,-,-,TGTGCCAGCAGCGTAGTCCCCGGGCTTGAAGCTTTCTTT,CASSVVPGLEAFF
TRBJ1-2,TRBV20-1,-,-,TGCAGTCGTCCCCGGGTCGATGGCTACACCTTC,CSRPRVDGYTF
TRBJ2-7,TRBV29-1,TRBD2,-,TGCAGCGTTGTGGGGGGGTCCGAGCAGTACTTC,CSVVGGSEQYF
TRBJ2-1,TRBV6-5,-,-,TGTGCCAGCAGCCCTAACCGAGTAACCTACAATGAGCAGTTCTTC,CASSPNRVTYNEQFF
TRBJ1-2,TRBV29-1,TRBD1,-,TGCAGCGCCTATACAGGGGCTAACTATGGCTACACCTTC,CSAYTGANYGYTF
TRBJ1-2,TRBV9,-,few,TGTGCCAGCAGCGAGTGGGACCGAGACGGTGGCTACACCTTC,CASSEWDRDGGYTF
TRBJ2-1,TRBV7-2,-,-,TGTGCCAGCAGCTTAGGTGGGGAATCCAATGAGCAGTTCTTC,CASSLGGESNEQFF
TRBJ2-7,TRBV11-1,-,-,TGTGCCAGCAGCTTAGGGGGCGGGTACGAGCAGTACTTC,CASSLGGGYEQYF
TRBJ2-1,TRBV7-9,TRBD2,few,TGTGCCAGCAGCTTAAATAGCGGGTTCTACAATGAGCAGTTCTTC,CASSLNSGFYNEQFF
TRBJ2-7,TRBV9,-,-,TGTGCCAGCAGCGTAGGGGCCAGATCCTACGAGCAGTACTTC,CASSVGARSYEQYF
TRBJ1-2,TRBV30,-,-,TGTGCCTGGGGGGACTTCATGAGCTACACCTTC,CAWGDFMSYTF
TRBJ2-3,TRBV4-1,TRBD2,-,TGCGCCAGCAGCCCCGTGGGACTAGCGGGAGTTGGAGATACGCAGTATTTT,CASSPVGLAGVGDTQYF
TRBJ2-7,TRBV6-5,-,once,TGTGCCAGCACTTCGTCGGTAGCGGACGCCTACGAGCAGTACTTC,CASTSSVADAYEQYF
TRBJ1-5,TRBV6-1,-,-,TGTGCCAGCAGGGATACCTCGTTCGCCAATCAGCCCCAGCATTTT,CASRDTSFANQPQHF
TRBJ2-1,TRBV7-3,-,-,TGTGCCAGCAGCGAAAGGGGTGGTGAGCAGTTCTTC,CASSERGGEQFF
TRBJ2-7,TRBV2,-,-,TGTGCCAGCAGTGGGTCACCTCTACCCTACGAGCAGTACTTC,CASSGSPLPYEQYF
TRBJ1-1,TRBV13,-,-,TGTGCCAGCAGCTTAGTACGTCGGGTGCCCTCTCTGCGAGAGACTGAAGCTTTCTTT,CASSLVRRVPSLRETEAFF
TRBJ2-1,TRBV7-9,TRBD2,-,TGTGCCAGCGGCTCCGGACTAGCGGGAGGAGGCGGGGAGCAGTTCTTC,CASGSGLAGGGGEQFF
TRBJ2-1,TRBV5-5,TRBD2,-,TGTGCCAGCAGCCGCCGCTGGCGGGAGGGAGGTACGGCGGAGCAGTTCTTC,CASSRRWREGGTAEQFF
TRBJ2-7,TRBV27,-,-,TGTGCCAGCAGTTTCCTTAGCGCCGCCTACGAGCAGTACTTC,CASSFLSAAYEQYF
TRBJ2-1,TRBV18,TRBD2,-,TGTGCCAGCTCACCACGGGCTAGCGGGAGGGACAACAATGAGCAGTTCTTC,CASSPRASGRDNNEQFF
TRBJ1-5,TRBV30,TRBD1,once,TGTGCCTGGAGTAACCCTAGGGACAGGAGCAATCAGCCCCAGCATTTT,CAWSNPRDRSNQPQHF
TRBJ2-1,TRBV19,-,-,TGTGCCAGTAGTATAGATCTTAGGCGGCTAGTGTACGATGAGCAGTTCTTC,CASSIDLRRLVYDEQFF
TRBJ1-1,TRBV7-6,-,-,TGTGCCAGCAGCCAAGATCGGATGACGAACACTGAAGCTTTCTTT,CASSQDRMTNTEAFF